This TCR beta chain was sequenced during a study of blood T cell repertoires in COVID-19. The wider study: T cells, B-cell-depleted T cells, or PBMCs provided the cDNA or gDNA that served as material.

The method was immunoSEQ multiplex PCR; TCRdb's version includes in-frame clones alone and lacks a portion of them. Seen here are approximately 100,000 clones, approximately 87% observed once, and the top ten hold roughly 18%. This CDR3 has 14 residues. The germline gives CDR1 MDHEN, CDR2 SYDVKM. Trimming removed 6 bases from V and 0 bases from J, with 8 bases in between. The V and J genes are TRBV28 and TRBJ2-2, with a tentative D call TRBD2 (6 bases). The sequencing input was peripheral blood. The receptor was derived from a woman in her fifties or sixties with acute or convalescent COVID-19. The CDR3 DNA sequence: TGTGCCAGCAGCGCGGGGCCGAACACCGGGGAGCTGTTTTTT. Protein product: CASSAGPNTGELFF. The full variable domain, in which reference TRBV28 and TRBJ2-2 provide the parts outside the CDR3, is DVKVTQSSRYLVKRTGEKVFLECVQDMDHENMFWYRQDPGLGLRLIYFSYDVKMKEKGDIPEGYSVSREKKERFSLILESASTNQTSMYLCASSAGPNTGELFFGEGSRLTVL.